One sample yielded the 19 T cell receptor beta chains listed below, sequenced in a study of CD8+ T cells in alopecia areata. Extracted RNA was reverse transcribed, and the resulting cDNA served as sequencing template. Sequencing used immunoSEQ multiplex PCR; TCRdb keeps in-frame clones, though not all of them. The sample includes some 180,000 clones, 40% to 55% of them seen just once. Treatment defined: oral pan-JAK inhibitor, 5-10 mg twice daily. Sequencing used CD8+ T cells sorted from blood, obtained around week 54, from a patient treated with tofacitinib. These receptors were collected from a human donor with alopecia areata.

This chain uses TRBV4-1 with TRBJ2-1, with D uncertain. This CDR3 comprises 13 residues. Trimming stripped 3 bases from V and 6 bases from J, with 9 bases between. Germline V gene data show CDR1 as MGHRA and CDR2 as YSYEKL. The CDR3 here is CASSHRQFNEQFF. CDR3 coding DNA: TGCGCCAGCAGCCATCGGCAGTTCAATGAGCAGTTCTTC.

This clone was detected only a few times. Here the CDR3 reads CSVDQGGYGYTF. The CDR3 DNA is TGCAGCGTTGATCAGGGTGGCTATGGCTACACCTTC. The chain carries TRBV29-1 and TRBJ1-2, with D maybe TRBD1 (5 bases). From germline, CDR1 is SQVTM and CDR2 ANQGSEA. CDR3 length: 12 residues. Trimming cost V 3 bases and J 4 bases, with 9 bases left between them.

The V and J genes are TRBV15 and TRBJ2-7; D unclear. The CDR3 is made up of 13 amino acids. V was pared by 0 bases and J by 7 bases, with 10 bases between. Per the germline V gene, CDR1 is LNHNV and CDR2 is YYDKDF (reference sequence). The CDR3, as DNA: TGTGCCACCAGCAGAGATACGATGGCAGAGCAGTACTTC. The encoded protein is CATSRDTMAEQYF.

V and J are TRBV11-1 and TRBJ2-2, with 7 bases identical to TRBD2. The junction had 7 bases not matched to a gene; V was cut back by 8 bases and J by 1 base. The CDR3 is 15 residues long. The V gene's germline CDR1 is SGHAT and CDR2 FQDESV (reference sequence). CDR3 DNA: TGTGCCAGCTCCCTGGCGGGGGAGAACACCGGGGAGCTGTTTTTT. This gives the protein CASSLAGENTGELFF. Full variable domain (rest looked up from reference TRBV11-1 and TRBJ2-2): EAEVAQSPRYKITEKSQAVAFWCDPISGHATLYWYRQILGQGPELLVQFQDESVVDDSQLPKDRFSAERLKGVDSTLKIQPAELGDSAMYLCASSLAGENTGELFFGEGSRLTVL.

This clone was counted only a few times. The chain links TRBV10-3 to TRBJ1-4; D is unclear. This CDR3 is 14 amino acids long. CDR1 is ENHRY and CDR2 is SYGVKD in the germline V gene. Deletions cut 0 bases from V and 9 bases from J, with 11 bases between. For the CDR3, the DNA is TGTGCCATCAGTGAGTCCGGTTCCCCACAAAAACTGTTTTTT. It encodes CAISESGSPQKLFF.

V usage is TRBV6-1 and J usage is TRBJ1-1; no clear D gene. The CDR3 is 11 residues long. Trimming shortened V by 2 bases and J by 8 bases, and 6 bases separated the two germline ends. Germline V CDR1 and CDR2: MNHNS, SASEGT. CDR3 region: CASSELPEAFF. The CDR3 region has the DNA TGTGCCAGCAGTGAACTCCCAGAAGCTTTCTTT.

The sample holds one count of this clone. The chain carries TRBV2 and TRBJ2-7, with D unresolved. The germline gives CDR1 SNHLY, CDR2 FYNNEI. The V end was cut by 7 bases, the J end by 3 bases, with 10 bases between. The CDR3 loop spans 12 amino acids. CDR3 residues: CASTSLGYEQYF. The CDR3 nucleotides read TGTGCCAGCACCTCCCTAGGCTACGAGCAGTACTTC.

DNA for the CDR3: TGTGCCAGCAGACCCGACCTTAGCACAGATACGCAGTATTTT. This codes for CASRPDLSTDTQYF. This chain uses TRBV5-4 with TRBJ2-3; no firm D call. Germline V gene sequence: CDR1 SGHNT, CDR2 YYREEE (reference sequence). V dropped 5 bases and J dropped 0 bases, with 10 bases sitting between them. The CDR3 covers 14 residues.

The genes are TRBV5-1 and TRBJ2-6, with 8 positions matching TRBD1. V trimming: 4 bases; J trimming: 2 bases; junction bases outside the gene matches: 8. The CDR3 length is 17 residues. The germline V gene encodes CDR1 SGHRS and CDR2 YFSETQ. CDR3 residues: CASSPTGATAGANVLTF. For the CDR3, the DNA is TGCGCCAGCAGCCCGACAGGGGCGACAGCTGGGGCCAACGTCCTGACTTTC.

The CDR3 sequence is CASSLAEGAPPGELFF. The CDR3 coding sequence is TGTGCCAGCAGCTTGGCTGAGGGGGCGCCCCCCGGGGAGCTGTTTTTT. The chain couples TRBV5-8 to TRBJ2-2, with TRBD1 matching 7 bases. Germline assignment: CDR1 SGHTS and CDR2 YDEGEE. Losses at the gene ends were 0 bases for V and 6 bases for J; bases not matched to a gene: 8. The CDR3 contains 16 residues.

The chain combines TRBV5-4 with TRBJ2-2; D is uncertain. The length of the CDR3 is 13 residues. CDR1 and CDR2 (germline): SGHNT, YYREEE (reference sequence). V was trimmed by 7 bases and J by 4 bases, leaving 11 bases between them. In nucleotides, the CDR3 is TGTGCCAGCTCACCCCCTTTCACCGGGGAGCTGTTTTTT. Translated, it gives CASSPPFTGELFF.

This sequence joins TRBV5-1 and TRBJ2-5, with TRBD2 identical over 9 bases. Germline values: CDR1 SGHRS, CDR2 YFSETQ. CDR3 length: 15 amino acids. J was trimmed by 1 base and V by 0 bases; bases with no gene match: 1. The CDR3 DNA sequence: TGCGCCAGCAGCTTGGTAGCGGGGGTCCAAGAGACCCAGTACTTC. This sequence encodes CASSLVAGVQETQYF.

This clone was observed at least ten times. The V call is TRBV7-3, the J call TRBJ2-1; TRBD1 matches at 10 bases. The CDR3 has 13 residues. V lost 5 bases and J lost 10; bases outside the gene matches: 5. The V gene's germline CDR1 is SGHTA and CDR2 FQGTGA. This CDR3 reads CASSAGTGVEQFF. CDR3 DNA sequence: TGTGCCAGCAGCGCAGGGACAGGGGTCGAGCAGTTCTTC.

V usage is TRBV7-2 and J usage is TRBJ2-2; TRBD1 agrees at 7 bases. CDR3 size: 15 residues. V gave up 3 bases and J gave up 2 bases; unmatched junction bases: 3. The germline V gene has CDR1 SGHTA and CDR2 FQGNSA. The CDR3 loop reads CASSFGTANTGELFF. The DNA of the CDR3 is TGTGCCAGCAGCTTCGGGACAGCTAACACCGGGGAGCTGTTTTTT. Based on the CDR3 plus reference TRBV7-2 and TRBJ2-2, the full variable domain is GAGVSQSPSNKVTEKGKDVELRCDPISGHTALYWYRQSLGQGLEFLIYFQGNSAPDKSGLPSDRFSAERTGGSVSTLTIQRTQQEDSAVYLCASSFGTANTGELFFGEGSRLTVL.

The CDR3 DNA reads as TGCGCCAGCAGCTCCGGACAGGGAAGCTACAATGAGCAGTTCTTC. Protein: CASSSGQGSYNEQFF. The chain links TRBV5-1 to TRBJ2-1, with 8 positions matching TRBD1. Germline trimming cut 3 bases from V and 3 bases from J; bases unmatched to any gene: 5. Per the germline V gene, CDR1 is SGHRS and CDR2 is YFSETQ. This CDR3 has 15 amino acids.

The chain combines TRBV5-6 with TRBJ1-5; 7 bases map to TRBD1. The CDR3 has 15 amino acids. V dropped 3 bases and J dropped 5; count of bases not matched to a gene: 8. Germline V lookup: CDR1 SGHDT, CDR2 YYEEEE. The DNA for the CDR3 is TGTGCCAGCAGCTCCTCCGGGACAGAGGATCAGCCCCAGCATTTT. Translating it yields CASSSSGTEDQPQHF.

The chain recombines TRBV7-9 with TRBJ2-2; no firm D call. CDR3 length equals 15 residues. The germline V and J ends were trimmed by 3 bases and 1 base, with 9 bases remaining between them. The germline V gene encodes CDR1 SEHNR and CDR2 FQNEAQ (reference sequence). CDR3 amino acids: CASSLLTVNTGELFF. For the CDR3, the DNA is TGTGCCAGCAGCTTGTTGACGGTGAACACCGGGGAGCTGTTTTTT.

This clone was seen a single time. The V call is TRBV4-1, the J call TRBJ2-5; 8 positions agree with TRBD2. With 7 bases clipped from V and 3 bases from J, the junction kept 13 bases outside the gene matches. Germline V lookup: CDR1 MGHRA, CDR2 YSYEKL. The CDR3 is 16 amino acids. CDR3 coding DNA: TGCGCCAGCACCCAGCGAGCCCAACTAGCGGAAGAGACCCAGTACTTC. Protein product: CASTQRAQLAEETQYF.

The gene calls are TRBV5-4 and TRBJ2-1, with D possibly being TRBD1 or TRBD2 (5 bases each). V lost 4 bases to trimming and J lost 2 bases, with 16 bases between them. The CDR3 has 16 amino acids. Germline-derived CDR1 and CDR2 are SGHNT and YYREEE (reference sequence). The CDR3: CASSPPPEGPYNEQFF. Written as DNA, the CDR3 is TGTGCCAGCAGCCCTCCGCCCGAGGGACCCTACAATGAGCAGTTCTTC.